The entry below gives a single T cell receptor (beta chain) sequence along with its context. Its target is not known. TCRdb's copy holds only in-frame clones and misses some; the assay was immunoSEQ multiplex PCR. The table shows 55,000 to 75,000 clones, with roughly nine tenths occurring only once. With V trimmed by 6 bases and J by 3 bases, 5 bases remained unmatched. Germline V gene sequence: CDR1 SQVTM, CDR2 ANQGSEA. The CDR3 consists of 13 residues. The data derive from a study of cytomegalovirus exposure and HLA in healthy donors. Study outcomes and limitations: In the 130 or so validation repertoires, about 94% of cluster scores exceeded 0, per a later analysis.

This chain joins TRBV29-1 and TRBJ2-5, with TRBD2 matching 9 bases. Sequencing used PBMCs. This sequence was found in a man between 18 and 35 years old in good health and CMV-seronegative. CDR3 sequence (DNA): TGCAGCGTAGCGGGAGGAACCAAAGAGACCCAGTACTTC. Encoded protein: CSVAGGTKETQYF.